This T cell receptor beta chain is from a study of identical twins. Concerning this clonotype itself: Its specificity is not known.

TCRdb called the 5' RACE reads again in MiXCR, with one record for every CDR3 protein. The sample has 700,000 or so distinct CDR3 sequences, 21% seen once; the top ten hold more than 4%. The CDR3 extends over 14 amino acids. V lost 8 bases and J lost 3, with 16 bases in between. Germline V gives CDR1 LNHDA, CDR2 SQIVND (reference sequence). Study-level points and caveats: High-abundance cord blood beta clonotypes had fewer insertions; memory repertoires showed none. Beta out-of-frame sequences showed weaker excess twin sharing. The study drew conclusions from cross-sectional statistical analysis, not from following the same donors.

These same data were also listed under a study on T cells expressing NK-cell markers. That work states: These clonotypes, the leaders elsewhere, also led the CD3+CD56-NKG2C+ fraction in four donors.

Source material: PBMCs. The gene calls are TRBV19 and TRBJ1-1; TRBD1 is a possible D gene (6 bases). This clonotype originated in a woman between 18 and 29 years old in good health. CDR3 DNA: TGTGCCAGTTTTCAGGGGTTGCGGTACACTGAAGCTTTCTTT. This sequence encodes CASFQGLRYTEAFF.